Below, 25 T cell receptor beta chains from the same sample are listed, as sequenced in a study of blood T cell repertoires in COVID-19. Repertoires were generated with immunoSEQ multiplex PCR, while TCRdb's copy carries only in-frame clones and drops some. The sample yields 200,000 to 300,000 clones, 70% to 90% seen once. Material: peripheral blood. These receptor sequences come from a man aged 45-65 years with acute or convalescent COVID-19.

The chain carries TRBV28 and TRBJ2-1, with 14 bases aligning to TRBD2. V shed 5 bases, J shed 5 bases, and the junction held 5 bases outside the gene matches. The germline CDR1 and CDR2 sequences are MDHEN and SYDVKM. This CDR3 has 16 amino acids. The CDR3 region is CASSGGTSGSHNEQFF. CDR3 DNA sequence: TGTGCCAGCAGTGGCGGGACTAGCGGGAGTCACAATGAGCAGTTCTTC.

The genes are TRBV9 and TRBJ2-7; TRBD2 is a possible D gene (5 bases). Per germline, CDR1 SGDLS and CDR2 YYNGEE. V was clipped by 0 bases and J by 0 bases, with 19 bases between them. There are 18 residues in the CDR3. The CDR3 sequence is CASSVGGSGRLSSYEQYF. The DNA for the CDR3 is TGTGCCAGCAGCGTAGGAGGATCGGGCCGACTAAGCTCCTACGAGCAGTACTTC. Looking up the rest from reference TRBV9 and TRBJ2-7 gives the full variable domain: DSGVTQTPKHLITATGQRVTLRCSPRSGDLSVYWYQQSLDQGLQFLIQYYNGEERAKGNILERFSAQQFPDLHSELNLSSLELGDSALYFCASSVGGSGRLSSYEQYFGPGTRLTVT.

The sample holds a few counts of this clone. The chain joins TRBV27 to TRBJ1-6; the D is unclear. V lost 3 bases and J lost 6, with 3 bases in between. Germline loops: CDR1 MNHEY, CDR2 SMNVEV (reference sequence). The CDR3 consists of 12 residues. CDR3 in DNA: TGTGCCAGCAGTTTCCGTAATTCACCCCTCCACTTT. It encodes CASSFRNSPLHF.

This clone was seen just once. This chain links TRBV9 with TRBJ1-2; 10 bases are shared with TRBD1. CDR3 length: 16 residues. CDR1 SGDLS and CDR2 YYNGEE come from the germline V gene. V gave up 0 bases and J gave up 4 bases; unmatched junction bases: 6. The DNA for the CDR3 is TGTGCCAGCAGCGTAGAAGGACAGGGGGGTCTCTATGGCTACACCTTC. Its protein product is CASSVEGQGGLYGYTF.

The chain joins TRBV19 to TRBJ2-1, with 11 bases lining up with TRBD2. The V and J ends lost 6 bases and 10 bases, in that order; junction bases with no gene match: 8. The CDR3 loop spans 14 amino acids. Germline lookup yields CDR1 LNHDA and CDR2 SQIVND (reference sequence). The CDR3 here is CASSLTSGRREQFF. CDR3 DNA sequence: TGTGCCAGTAGCCTAACTAGCGGGAGACGGGAGCAGTTCTTC.

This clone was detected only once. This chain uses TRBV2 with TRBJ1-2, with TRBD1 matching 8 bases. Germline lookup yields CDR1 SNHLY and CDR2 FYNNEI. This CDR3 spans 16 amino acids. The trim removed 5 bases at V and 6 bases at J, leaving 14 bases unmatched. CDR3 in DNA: TGTGCCAGCAGTAAGGCCCCGGGACAGGTGGCGGATGGCTACACCTTC. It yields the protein CASSKAPGQVADGYTF.

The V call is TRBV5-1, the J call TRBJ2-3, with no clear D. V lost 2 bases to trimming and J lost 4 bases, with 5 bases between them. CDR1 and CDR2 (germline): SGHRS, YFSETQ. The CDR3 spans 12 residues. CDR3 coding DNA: TGCGCCAGCAGCTTAACGGCAGATACGCAGTATTTT. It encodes CASSLTADTQYF.

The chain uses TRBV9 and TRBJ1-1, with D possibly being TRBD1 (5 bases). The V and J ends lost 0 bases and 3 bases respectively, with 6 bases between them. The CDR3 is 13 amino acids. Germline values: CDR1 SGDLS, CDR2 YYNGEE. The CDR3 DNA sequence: TGTGCCAGCAGCGTAGGGGGCTACACTGAAGCTTTCTTT. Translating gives CASSVGGYTEAFF.

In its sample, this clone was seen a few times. CDR3 coding DNA: TGCAGCGCCGTGTCGGGTATGCGAGCTGGGGCCAACGTCCTGACTTTC. Translating gives CSAVSGMRAGANVLTF. J is TRBJ2-6 and V is TRBV29-1; the D is unclear. The germline V gene encodes CDR1 SQVTM and CDR2 ANQGSEA. V shed 7 bases and J shed 2 bases, with 18 bases lying between them. There are 16 residues in the CDR3.

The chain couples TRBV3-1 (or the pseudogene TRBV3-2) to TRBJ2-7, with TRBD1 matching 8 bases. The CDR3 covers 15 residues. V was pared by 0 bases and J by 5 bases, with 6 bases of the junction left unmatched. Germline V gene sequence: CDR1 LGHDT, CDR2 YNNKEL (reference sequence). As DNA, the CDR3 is TGTGCCAGCAGCCAAGATCTGAACAGGGGGAACGAGCAGTACTTC. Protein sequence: CASSQDLNRGNEQYF.

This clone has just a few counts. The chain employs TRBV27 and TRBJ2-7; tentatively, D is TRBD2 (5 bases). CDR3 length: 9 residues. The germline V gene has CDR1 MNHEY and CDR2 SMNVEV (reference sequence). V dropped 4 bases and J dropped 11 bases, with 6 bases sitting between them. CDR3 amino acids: CASSSLEYF. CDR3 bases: TGTGCCAGCAGTTCACTAGAGTACTTC.

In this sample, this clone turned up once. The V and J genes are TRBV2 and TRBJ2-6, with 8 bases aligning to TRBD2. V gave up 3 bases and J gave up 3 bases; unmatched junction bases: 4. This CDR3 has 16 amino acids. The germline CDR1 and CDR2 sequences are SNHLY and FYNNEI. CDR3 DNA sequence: TGTGCCAGCAGTGATCCGGGAGGGGTTGGGGCCAACGTCCTGACTTTC. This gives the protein CASSDPGGVGANVLTF.

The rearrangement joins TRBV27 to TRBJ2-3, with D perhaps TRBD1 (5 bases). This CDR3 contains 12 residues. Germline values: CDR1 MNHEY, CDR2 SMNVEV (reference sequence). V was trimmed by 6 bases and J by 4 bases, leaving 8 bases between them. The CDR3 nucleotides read TGTGCCAGCAGCCAGGGCCCAGATACGCAGTATTTT. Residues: CASSQGPDTQYF.

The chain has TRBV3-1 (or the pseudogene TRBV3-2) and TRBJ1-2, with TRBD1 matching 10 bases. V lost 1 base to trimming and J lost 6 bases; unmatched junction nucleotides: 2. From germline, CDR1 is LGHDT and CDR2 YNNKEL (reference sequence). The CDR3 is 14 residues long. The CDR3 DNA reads TGTGCCAGCAGCCAAGGGACAGGGGGGGATGGCTACACCTTC. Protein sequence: CASSQGTGGDGYTF.

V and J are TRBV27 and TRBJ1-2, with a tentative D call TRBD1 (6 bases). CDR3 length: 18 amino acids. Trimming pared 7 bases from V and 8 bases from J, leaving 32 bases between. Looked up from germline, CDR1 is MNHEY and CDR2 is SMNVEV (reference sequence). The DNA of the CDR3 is TGTGCCAGCACTTATGGACGGGGGGCCTGGTCGTCGGGCTCGGGCTACACCTTC. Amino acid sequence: CASTYGRGAWSSGSGYTF.

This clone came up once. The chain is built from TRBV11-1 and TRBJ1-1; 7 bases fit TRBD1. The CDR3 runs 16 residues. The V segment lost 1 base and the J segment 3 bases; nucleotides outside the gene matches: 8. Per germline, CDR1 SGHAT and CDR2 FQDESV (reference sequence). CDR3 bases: TGTGCCAGCAGCTTAGTCCGAGGGACAGCGGACACTGAAGCTTTCTTT. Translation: CASSLVRGTADTEAFF.

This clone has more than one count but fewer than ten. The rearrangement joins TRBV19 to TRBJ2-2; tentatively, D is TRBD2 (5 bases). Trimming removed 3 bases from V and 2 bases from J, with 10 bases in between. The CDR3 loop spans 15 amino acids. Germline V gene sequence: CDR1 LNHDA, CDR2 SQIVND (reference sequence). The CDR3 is CASSINGENTGELFF. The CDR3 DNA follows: TGTGCCAGTAGTATTAACGGGGAAAACACCGGGGAGCTGTTTTTT.

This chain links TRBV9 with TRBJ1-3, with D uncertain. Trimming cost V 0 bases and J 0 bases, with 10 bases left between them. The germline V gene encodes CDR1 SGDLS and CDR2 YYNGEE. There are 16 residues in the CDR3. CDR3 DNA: TGTGCCAGCAGCGTAGGGGCCCGTAACTCTGGAAACACCATATATTTT. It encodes CASSVGARNSGNTIYF.

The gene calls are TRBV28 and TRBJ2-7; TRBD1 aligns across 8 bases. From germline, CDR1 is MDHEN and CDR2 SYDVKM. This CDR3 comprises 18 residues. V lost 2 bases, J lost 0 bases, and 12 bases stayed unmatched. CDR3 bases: TGTGCCAGCAGTTTAGCGCCCTTATTAGGGACAGGCTCCTACGAGCAGTACTTC. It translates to CASSLAPLLGTGSYEQYF.

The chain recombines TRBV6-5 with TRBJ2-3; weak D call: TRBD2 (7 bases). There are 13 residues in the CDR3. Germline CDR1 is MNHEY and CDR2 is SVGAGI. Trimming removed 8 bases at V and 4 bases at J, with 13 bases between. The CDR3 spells CASVGGPPDTQYF. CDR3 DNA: TGTGCCAGCGTCGGGGGGCCCCCAGATACGCAGTATTTT.

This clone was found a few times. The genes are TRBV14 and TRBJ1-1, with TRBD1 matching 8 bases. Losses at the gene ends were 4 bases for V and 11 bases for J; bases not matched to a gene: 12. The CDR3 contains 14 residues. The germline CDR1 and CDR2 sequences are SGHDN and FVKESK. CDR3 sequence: CASSPGQGVRGAFF. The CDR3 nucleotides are TGTGCCAGCAGCCCTGGACAGGGAGTGAGGGGGGCTTTCTTT.

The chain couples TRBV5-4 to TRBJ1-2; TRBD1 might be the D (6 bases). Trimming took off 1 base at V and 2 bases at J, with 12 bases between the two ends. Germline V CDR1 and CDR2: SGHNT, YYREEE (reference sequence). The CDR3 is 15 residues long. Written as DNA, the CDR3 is TGTGCCAGCAGCTTGATGGGGGCGTTGAACTATGGCTACACCTTC. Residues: CASSLMGALNYGYTF.

The CDR3 here is CASSSRQGALDIQYF. The CDR3 nucleotides read TGTGCCAGTAGTTCCAGACAGGGGGCTTTAGACATTCAGTACTTC. The V gene is TRBV19, the J gene TRBJ2-4; 10 bases are shared with TRBD1. This CDR3 spans 15 amino acids. Germline CDR1 is LNHDA and CDR2 is SQIVND (reference sequence). Trimming took 5 bases from V and 8 from J; bases not matched to a gene: 9.

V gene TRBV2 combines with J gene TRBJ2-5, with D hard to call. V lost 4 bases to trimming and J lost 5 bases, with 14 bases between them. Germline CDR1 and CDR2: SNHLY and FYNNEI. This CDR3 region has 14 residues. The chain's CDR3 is CASSGYPMEETQYF. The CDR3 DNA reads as TGTGCCAGCAGTGGCTACCCTATGGAGGAGACCCAGTACTTC.

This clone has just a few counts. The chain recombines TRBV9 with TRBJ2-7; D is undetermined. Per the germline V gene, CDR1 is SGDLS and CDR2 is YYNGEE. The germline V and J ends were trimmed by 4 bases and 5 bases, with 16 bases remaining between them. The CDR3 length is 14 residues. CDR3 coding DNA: TGTGCCAGCAGCCCCAGCCAGACACCCCACGAGCAGTACTTC. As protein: CASSPSQTPHEQYF. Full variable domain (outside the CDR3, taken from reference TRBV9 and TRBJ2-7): DSGVTQTPKHLITATGQRVTLRCSPRSGDLSVYWYQQSLDQGLQFLIQYYNGEERAKGNILERFSAQQFPDLHSELNLSSLELGDSALYFCASSPSQTPHEQYFGPGTRLTVT.